This T cell receptor beta chain was documented in a study of PD-L1 blockade in urothelial cancer. Study context: Blood was subjected to analysis at 3 weeks (second dose) and 6 weeks following treatment start. The median number of T cells present in blood samples was 130,000 to 150,000.

Time point given: pretreatment peripheral blood. For each patient, 1 to 8 samples were obtained, pretreatment and on-treatment. Measured with immunoSEQ multiplex PCR; TCRdb has only the in-frame clones, and not every one. The sample holds under 95,000 clones, about four fifths seen once. The length of the CDR3 is 12 residues. The V end was cut by 4 bases, the J end by 11 bases, with 15 bases between. The germline gives CDR1 SGHNT, CDR2 YYREEE (reference sequence). The origin of this receptor is a woman in her seventies with urothelial cancer. The chain combines TRBV5-4 with TRBJ1-1; unclear D gene. Here the sequenced sample was PBMCs, taken around atezolizumab (anti-PD-L1) treatment. The CDR3 sequence: CASSDPTGSAFF. As DNA, the CDR3 is TGTGCCAGCAGCGACCCGACCGGGTCTGCTTTCTTT. The full variable domain, with the rest looked up from reference TRBV5-4 and TRBJ1-1, is ETGVTQSPTHLIKTRGQQVTLRCSSQSGHNTVSWYQQALGQGPQFIFQYYREEENGRGNFPPRFSGLQFPNYSSELNVNALELDDSALYLCASSDPTGSAFFGQGTRLTVV.